The subject of this entry is one T cell receptor (beta chain). The entry originates in a study of shared clonotypes between healthy human individuals. Data came from immunoSEQ multiplex PCR; TCRdb stores just in-frame clones and leaves some out. The profile covers about 610,000 clones, with less than 98% appearing a single time and approximately 0.057% taken by the ten largest. Germline V CDR1 and CDR2: SGDLS, YYNGEE. V dropped 3 bases and J dropped 8 bases, with 14 bases sitting between them. The CDR3 has 13 amino acids. The specimen sequenced was naive CD4+ T cells sorted from blood. Documented subset: CD45RA+ positively selected. This chain uses TRBV9 with TRBJ1-2, with D perhaps TRBD1 (6 bases). The TCR was taken from a woman aged 25 to 39 in good health. This chain's CDR3 is CASSAEGEVGYTF. The CDR3 DNA reads TGTGCCAGCAGCGCCGAGGGGGAAGTCGGCTACACCTTC.